The rows below give T cell receptor beta chains drawn from one sample of a study of cytomegalovirus exposure and HLA in healthy donors. Produced via immunoSEQ multiplex PCR; TCRdb's table is partial and in-frame only. Recorded for this sample: some 120,000 clones. The sample was PBMCs. Receptors originate from a man aged 25 to 45 in good health and CMV-seronegative. Both conserved end residues are part of each CDR3. Each record gives: V gene, CDR3 length, J gene, D gene, CDR3 protein, CDR3 DNA. A D gene is named only where the DNA matches it firmly.

V: TRBV5-6; length: 13; J: TRBJ2-5; D: NA; CDR3: CASSPAAVYRQYF; DNA: TGTGCCAGCAGCCCGGCGGCCGTTTACAGGCAGTACTTC
V: TRBV27; length: 15; J: TRBJ2-1; D: NA; CDR3: CASSNGRGPYNEQFF; DNA: TGTGCCAGCAGTAACGGGAGAGGCCCCTACAATGAGCAGTTCTTC
V: TRBV7-9; length: 17; J: TRBJ1-1; D: NA; CDR3: CASSSPPENRADTEAFF; DNA: TGTGCCAGCAGCTCACCGCCGGAGAACAGGGCAGACACTGAAGCTTTCTTT
V: TRBV6-6; length: 14; J: TRBJ1-1; D: NA; CDR3: CASSYSRDRDEAFF; DNA: TGTGCCAGCAGTTACTCGAGAGACAGAGATGAAGCTTTCTTT
V: TRBV10-3; length: 14; J: TRBJ1-4; D: TRBD1; CDR3: CAIAAGQMNEKLFF; DNA: TGTGCCATCGCCGCGGGACAGATGAATGAAAAACTGTTTTTT
V: TRBV6-5; length: 13; J: TRBJ1-5; D: NA; CDR3: CASTQGSNQPQHF; DNA: TGTGCCAGCACCCAGGGCAGCAATCAGCCCCAGCATTTT
V: TRBV29-1; length: 18; J: TRBJ1-1; D: NA; CDR3: CSVEDLSADQMNTEVAFF; DNA: TGCAGCGTTGAAGATCTTTCGGCAGACCAGATGAACACTGAGGTAGCTTTCTTT
V: TRBV19; length: 13; J: TRBJ2-3; D: TRBD1; CDR3: CASQRQGEDTQYF; DNA: TGTGCCAGCCAGAGACAGGGCGAAGATACGCAGTATTTT
V: TRBV28; length: 14; J: TRBJ2-5; D: TRBD2; CDR3: CASWTSGSRETQYF; DNA: TGTGCCAGTTGGACTAGCGGGAGCCGCGAGACCCAGTACTTC
V: TRBV28; length: 16; J: TRBJ1-5; D: TRBD1; CDR3: CASSPHAGGSNQPQHF; DNA: TGTGCCAGCAGTCCCCATGCAGGGGGTAGCAATCAGCCCCAGCATTTT
V: TRBV7-3; length: 15; J: TRBJ2-1; D: TRBD2; CDR3: CASSWTSGPYNEQFF; DNA: TGTGCCAGCAGCTGGACTAGCGGCCCCTACAATGAGCAGTTCTTC
V: TRBV30; length: 13; J: TRBJ2-7; D: NA; CDR3: CAWSVTWGGEQYF; DNA: TGTGCCTGGAGTGTAACTTGGGGAGGCGAGCAGTACTTC
V: TRBV5-6; length: 14; J: TRBJ2-4; D: NA; CDR3: CASSLWYFENIQYF; DNA: TGTGCCAGCAGCTTGTGGTACTTTGAAAACATTCAGTACTTC
V: TRBV5-1; length: 16; J: TRBJ2-1; D: TRBD2; CDR3: CASSLVTSGGFNEQFF; DNA: TGCGCCAGCAGCTTGGTGACTAGCGGGGGGTTCAATGAGCAGTTCTTC
V: TRBV13; length: 13; J: TRBJ2-7; D: NA; CDR3: CASRGAPSYEQYF; DNA: TGTGCCAGCAGGGGGGCCCCATCCTACGAGCAGTACTTC
V: TRBV7-9; length: 14; J: TRBJ1-4; D: NA; CDR3: CASSPRVEEEKLFF; DNA: TGTGCCAGCAGCCCGCGGGTTGAAGAGGAAAAACTGTTTTTT
V: TRBV2; length: 13; J: TRBJ2-5; D: NA; CDR3: CASSKGQRETQYF; DNA: TGTGCCAGCAGTAAGGGGCAGCGAGAGACCCAGTACTTC
V: TRBV28; length: 14; J: TRBJ1-1; D: TRBD1; CDR3: CASREDRVSTEAFF; DNA: TGTGCCAGCAGAGAAGACAGGGTGAGCACTGAAGCTTTCTTT
V: TRBV5-1; length: 13; J: TRBJ2-7; D: TRBD1; CDR3: CASDPQGFDEQYF; DNA: TGCGCCAGTGACCCACAGGGGTTTGACGAGCAGTACTTC
V: TRBV12-5; length: 12; J: TRBJ2-1; D: NA; CDR3: CASGLSSGEQFF; DNA: TGTGCTAGTGGTTTGTCCTCGGGAGAGCAGTTCTTC
V: TRBV21-1; length: 17; J: TRBJ1-5; D: NA; CDR3: CASSKGTDEYSNQPQHF; DNA: TGTGCCAGCAGCAAAGGAACAGACGAATATAGCAATCAGCCCCAGCATTTT
V: TRBV27; length: 13; J: TRBJ2-7; D: TRBD1; CDR3: CASGMGQAYEQYF; DNA: TGTGCCAGCGGGATGGGACAGGCCTACGAGCAGTACTTC
V: TRBV5-5; length: 14; J: TRBJ2-3; D: NA; CDR3: CASSGDYSTNTQYF; DNA: TGTGCCAGCAGCGGCGACTATAGCACCAATACGCAGTATTTT
V: TRBV21-1; length: 15; J: TRBJ2-7; D: NA; CDR3: CASSNGGKSSYEQYF; DNA: TGTGCCAGCAGCAACGGGGGAAAGAGCTCCTACGAGCAGTACTTC
V: TRBV27; length: 15; J: TRBJ2-2; D: TRBD2; CDR3: CASSFLAGGAGELFF; DNA: TGTGCCAGCAGTTTTCTAGCGGGAGGGGCCGGGGAGCTGTTTTTT
V: TRBV28; length: 14; J: TRBJ2-2; D: NA; CDR3: CASSLSRSTGELFF; DNA: TGTGCCAGCAGTTTATCGCGAAGCACCGGGGAGCTGTTTTTT
V: TRBV29-1; length: 13; J: TRBJ1-2; D: TRBD1; CDR3: CSDLGQVGRGYTF; DNA: TGCAGCGACCTGGGACAGGTCGGACGGGGCTACACCTTC
V: TRBV6-6; length: 16; J: TRBJ2-7; D: NA; CDR3: CASSDTRLASNNEQYF; DNA: TGTGCCAGCAGCGATACAAGACTGGCTTCTAACAACGAGCAGTACTTC
V: TRBV7-9; length: 14; J: TRBJ1-1; D: TRBD1; CDR3: CASSRDRADTEAFF; DNA: TGTGCCAGCAGCCGGGACAGGGCGGACACTGAAGCTTTCTTT
V: TRBV5-6; length: 13; J: TRBJ2-7; D: NA; CDR3: CASSLVRGYEQYF; DNA: TGTGCCAGCAGCTTGGTTCGGGGTTACGAGCAGTACTTC
V: TRBV5-4; length: 15; J: TRBJ2-7; D: NA; CDR3: CASSLVQGGAHEQYF; DNA: TGTGCCAGCAGCTTAGTACAGGGTGGAGCCCACGAGCAGTACTTC
V: TRBV28; length: 12; J: TRBJ1-1; D: NA; CDR3: CASSLRSLEAFF; DNA: TGTGCCAGCAGTTTACGGTCGCTTGAAGCTTTCTTT
V: TRBV5-1; length: 15; J: TRBJ2-1; D: NA; CDR3: CASSLDASDEDEQFF; DNA: TGCGCCAGCAGCTTGGATGCTAGCGATGAGGATGAGCAGTTCTTC
V: TRBV5-1; length: 13; J: TRBJ2-1; D: NA; CDR3: CASSTSGYNEQFF; DNA: TGCGCCAGCAGCACCAGCGGATACAATGAGCAGTTCTTC
V: TRBV27; length: 13; J: TRBJ1-1; D: NA; CDR3: CASSLSGGTEAFF; DNA: TGTGCCAGCAGTTTAAGTGGCGGAACTGAAGCTTTCTTT
V: TRBV28; length: 14; J: TRBJ1-5; D: TRBD1; CDR3: CASSLGTVNQPQHF; DNA: TGTGCCAGCAGTCTAGGGACAGTCAATCAGCCCCAGCATTTT
V: TRBV27; length: 14; J: TRBJ2-7; D: TRBD2; CDR3: CASSPLAGDREQYF; DNA: TGTGCCAGCAGCCCGTTAGCGGGAGACCGAGAGCAGTACTTC
V: TRBV6-5; length: 12; J: TRBJ1-2; D: NA; CDR3: CASKRSIGGYTF; DNA: TGTGCCAGCAAGAGGTCGATCGGAGGCTACACCTTC
V: TRBV7-6; length: 15; J: TRBJ2-1; D: NA; CDR3: CASSQDRSSYNEQFF; DNA: TGTGCCAGCAGTCAGGACAGAAGCTCCTACAATGAGCAGTTCTTC
V: TRBV4-1; length: 15; J: TRBJ2-3; D: TRBD2; CDR3: CASRVLAGGPNTQYF; DNA: TGCGCCAGCAGAGTACTAGCGGGAGGGCCCAATACGCAGTATTTT
V: TRBV25-1; length: 15; J: TRBJ2-3; D: TRBD2; CDR3: CASSSAGLATDTQYF; DNA: TGTGCCAGCAGTTCCGCGGGACTAGCGACAGATACGCAGTATTTT
V: TRBV7-9; length: 13; J: TRBJ2-7; D: NA; CDR3: CASSPPGAYEQYF; DNA: TGTGCCAGCAGCCCTCCGGGAGCCTACGAGCAGTACTTC
V: TRBV29-1; length: 13; J: TRBJ2-7; D: NA; CDR3: CSVVGAAPYEQYF; DNA: TGCAGCGTTGTGGGAGCAGCCCCCTACGAGCAGTACTTC
V: TRBV19; length: 13; J: TRBJ1-1; D: NA; CDR3: CASSSSLNTEAFF; DNA: TGTGCCAGTAGTAGTTCCTTGAACACTGAAGCTTTCTTT
V: TRBV28; length: 13; J: TRBJ1-2; D: NA; CDR3: CASSLDRYYGYTF; DNA: TGTGCCAGCAGTTTAGATAGATATTATGGCTACACCTTC
V: TRBV15; length: 15; J: TRBJ2-1; D: TRBD1; CDR3: CATSRDRESYNEQFF; DNA: TGTGCCACCAGCAGGGACAGGGAGTCCTACAATGAGCAGTTCTTC
V: TRBV6-5; length: 15; J: TRBJ2-1; D: TRBD1; CDR3: CASSLGQGAGNEQFF; DNA: TGTGCCAGCAGTTTGGGACAGGGGGCAGGGAATGAGCAGTTCTTC
V: TRBV6-6; length: 13; J: TRBJ2-7; D: NA; CDR3: CASSYSQSYEQYF; DNA: TGTGCCAGCAGTTACTCACAGTCCTACGAGCAGTACTTC
V: TRBV30; length: 16; J: TRBJ2-3; D: NA; CDR3: CAWSPLGGWGTDTQYF; DNA: TGTGCCTGGAGCCCCCTGGGCGGGTGGGGCACAGATACGCAGTATTTT
V: TRBV6-6; length: 13; J: TRBJ2-7; D: NA; CDR3: CASTSPGAQEQYF; DNA: TGTGCCAGCACCTCCCCTGGGGCCCAGGAGCAGTACTTC
V: TRBV11-2; length: 15; J: TRBJ1-4; D: NA; CDR3: CASSTETVWSEKLFF; DNA: TGTGCCAGCAGCACGGAGACAGTTTGGAGTGAAAAACTGTTTTTT
V: TRBV28; length: 12; J: TRBJ1-6; D: NA; CDR3: CASSLWDRELHF; DNA: TGTGCCAGCAGCTTATGGGATAGGGAGCTCCACTTT
V: TRBV25-1; length: 15; J: TRBJ1-5; D: NA; CDR3: CASSDRSGENQPQHF; DNA: TGTGCCAGCAGTGACAGGTCAGGGGAAAATCAGCCCCAGCATTTT
V: TRBV6-5; length: 13; J: TRBJ2-7; D: NA; CDR3: CASSPYAGYEQYF; DNA: TGTGCCAGCAGTCCTTACGCAGGCTACGAGCAGTACTTC
V: TRBV5-5; length: 16; J: TRBJ2-7; D: NA; CDR3: CASSLAGQGLSVEQYF; DNA: TGTGCCAGCAGCTTGGCCGGGCAGGGGCTATCCGTCGAGCAGTACTTC
V: TRBV6-1; length: 15; J: TRBJ1-3; D: TRBD1; CDR3: CAAQKGQGGGNTIYF; DNA: TGTGCCGCGCAAAAAGGACAGGGCGGTGGAAACACCATATATTTT
V: TRBV7-8; length: 16; J: TRBJ2-7; D: TRBD2; CDR3: CASSLVAGLASHEQYF; DNA: TGTGCCAGCAGCTTAGTAGCTGGACTAGCGTCCCACGAGCAGTACTTC